The clone carrying this T cell receptor (beta chain) was seen repeatedly, ten times or more. Its antigen is unidentified. TCRdb fed the reads into MiXCR, producing one record per CDR3 protein. The top ten hold roughly 30% of the sample, which has 150,000 to 200,000 distinct CDR3 sequences, around 14% seen once. The record originates from a study of T cell repertoires in cytomegalovirus infection. Study overall: Through public TCR beta signatures, both CMV infection and matching HLA type were indicated.

V was shortened by 4 bases and J by 4 bases, with 11 bases between the two germline ends. This CDR3 spans 14 amino acids. Germline CDR1 reads SGHTS; CDR2 reads YDEGEE. Study-level points and caveats: There were HLA-C-restricted CMV-specific TCR beta clonotypes dominating the ex vivo response. CMV carriers with the relevant HLA were identified by cumulative public TCR beta family frequency.

The clonotype was recovered from a human donor in good health (CMV status not recorded). Some clones in this sample may be carry-over from other donors' samples. The sequenced sample was PBMCs. This chain uses TRBV5-8 with TRBJ2-2; D not resolved. In nucleotides, the CDR3 is TGTGCCAGCAGCCCCGGAAAGGGCACCGGGGAGCTGTTTTTT. Its protein product is CASSPGKGTGELFF. Complete variable domain (other parts from reference TRBV5-8 and TRBJ2-2): EAGVTQSPTHLIKTRGQQATLRCSPISGHTSVYWYQQALGLGLQFLLWYDEGEERNRGNFPPRFSGRQFPNYSSELNVNALELEDSALYLCASSPGKGTGELFFGEGSRLTVL.